This TCR beta chain was identified during a study of OX40 agonist ivuxolimab in advanced cancers. Produced via immunoSEQ multiplex PCR; TCRdb's table is partial and in-frame only. The table lists 77,000 or so clones, approximately 85% of them singletons. This clone came up a few times. Its antigen is still unknown. The CDR3 sequence is 14 residues long. Germline CDR1 and CDR2: SGHRS and YFSETQ. With 2 bases clipped from V and 7 bases from J, the junction kept 3 bases outside the gene matches. Study results and caveats: CD4+ and CD8+ T cells in blood underwent clonal expansion by week 6 at 0.1 to 3.0 mg/kg.

This receptor was obtained from an adult with an advanced solid tumor such as melanoma, head and neck, liver or kidney cancer. The sequenced sample was CD4+ or CD8+ T cells sorted from blood, obtained in a trial of the OX40 agonist ivuxolimab. The chain combines TRBV5-1 with TRBJ1-2; 12 positions match TRBD1. The DNA for the CDR3 is TGCGCCAGCAGCTTAGGGACAGGGGGCCTTGGCTACACCTTC. As protein: CASSLGTGGLGYTF.